Detailed here is one TCR beta chain. Its antigen is currently unknown. The sample is drawn from a study of shared clonotypes between healthy human individuals. Authors' processing steps: ImmunoSEQ yielded junction-only sequences lacking quality scores, so filtering differed. TCRdb keeps only in-frame clones here, not all; method: immunoSEQ multiplex PCR. V, J and clone size were drawn from that table, and D and trimming were deduced from the DNA. The table includes 800,000 or so clones, about 96% detected once. The naive CD8 population came from CD45RO-negative cells selected for CCR7, without terminally differentiated effector memory CD45RA+ cells. Findings and caveats of the study: Despite large depth, rarefaction showed incomplete sorted-subset sequencing. Non-shared clonotypes had lower generation probabilities than clonotypes shared by all four sorted-subset donors.

Sequencing was carried out using naive CD8+ T cells sorted from blood. The receptor comes from a man aged 30-40 years in good health.

CDR3 nucleotides: TGTGCCAGCAGTTTATCAGGGGATAGCAATCAGCCCCAGCATTTT. Encoded protein: CASSLSGDSNQPQHF. The V gene is TRBV27, the J gene TRBJ1-5; possible D gene TRBD1, 5 bases. Per germline, CDR1 MNHEY and CDR2 SMNVEV (reference sequence). This CDR3 has 15 residues. V lost 0 bases, J lost 0 bases, and 6 bases lay in between.